This is a list of T cell receptor beta chains from one sample in a study of memory CD4+ T cells and cytomegalovirus serostatus. Profiled with immunoSEQ multiplex PCR; TCRdb holds only in-frame clones, not every one. Of 55,000 to 65,000 clones in the sample, roughly three quarters were seen once. Sequencing was done on a sample of memory CD4+ T cells from blood. The receptors were sampled from an adult in good health and CMV-seronegative. Both conserved end residues are part of each CDR3. Fields, in order: clone size, J gene, D gene, V gene, CDR3 DNA, CDR3 protein. The D gene is left open where the match is weak. Rows give clone size only sometimes, using once, few, many, or a class for an expanded clone.

size: -; J: TRBJ1-1; D: TRBD1; V: TRBV6-6; DNA: TGTGCCAGCAGTCCATCCTATACAGGGGATGAAGCTTTCTTT; CDR3: CASSPSYTGDEAFF
size: few; J: TRBJ2-3; D: -; V: TRBV9; DNA: TGTGCCAGCAGCGTAGATCCGGGGGCAAGGGATACGCAGTATTTT; CDR3: CASSVDPGARDTQYF
size: -; J: TRBJ1-5; D: TRBD1; V: TRBV30; DNA: TGTGCCTGGAGTCGGGGGACAGGCAATCAGCCCCAGCATTTT; CDR3: CAWSRGTGNQPQHF
size: -; J: TRBJ2-5; D: -; V: TRBV11-2; DNA: TGTGCCAGCAGCTTAGGGTCCCAGGAGACCCAGTACTTC; CDR3: CASSLGSQETQYF
size: -; J: TRBJ2-2; D: -; V: TRBV12-5; DNA: TGTGCTAGTGGTTCCTCCATCCGCGGGGAGCTGTTTTTT; CDR3: CASGSSIRGELFF
size: once; J: TRBJ1-1; D: TRBD1; V: TRBV5-6; DNA: TGTGCCAGCAGCTTGGCAGGGGGGGGTGACACTGAAGCTTTCTTT; CDR3: CASSLAGGGDTEAFF
size: -; J: TRBJ1-5; D: TRBD1; V: TRBV6-1; DNA: TGTGCCAGCAGCCTTCGAACAGGGGGCAATCAGCCCCAGCATTTT; CDR3: CASSLRTGGNQPQHF
size: -; J: TRBJ2-3; D: -; V: TRBV28; DNA: TGTGCCAGCAGTTTCCCCCGCGATAGCGGATACACAGATACGCAGTATTTT; CDR3: CASSFPRDSGYTDTQYF
size: -; J: TRBJ1-4; D: -; V: TRBV5-4; DNA: TGTGCCAGCAGCTTGTCAGGGGTTGAAAAACTGTTTTTT; CDR3: CASSLSGVEKLFF
size: few; J: TRBJ1-2; D: TRBD1; V: TRBV27; DNA: TGTGCCAGCAGTTTAGGGGGACAGGGATACTACACCTTC; CDR3: CASSLGGQGYYTF
size: -; J: TRBJ2-7; D: -; V: TRBV15; DNA: TGTGCCACCAGCAGAGAAGGCTTAAGCTCCTACGAGCAGTACTTC; CDR3: CATSREGLSSYEQYF
size: -; J: TRBJ1-6; D: -; V: TRBV5-6; DNA: TGTGCCAGCAGCTTGGGGACAGAGTATAATTCACCCCTCCACTTT; CDR3: CASSLGTEYNSPLHF
size: -; J: TRBJ1-1; D: -; V: TRBV6-4; DNA: TGTGCCAGCAGTGACGTGCCCGGGAACACTGAAGCTTTCTTT; CDR3: CASSDVPGNTEAFF
size: -; J: TRBJ1-1; D: -; V: TRBV19; DNA: TGTGCCAGTAGTACCTCGGGAGGCACTGAAGCTTTCTTT; CDR3: CASSTSGGTEAFF
size: -; J: TRBJ2-4; D: -; V: TRBV15; DNA: TGTGCCACCAGCAGACGGGCCGGAGAAAACATTCAGTACTTC; CDR3: CATSRRAGENIQYF
size: -; J: TRBJ1-5; D: -; V: TRBV6-5; DNA: TGTGCCAGCAGTTACGGCGACAGGTTTAGCAATCAGCCCCAGCATTTT; CDR3: CASSYGDRFSNQPQHF
size: -; J: TRBJ2-2; D: -; V: TRBV6-5; DNA: TGTGCCAGCACCCGGAGTGGGGCTAGGGCCGGGGAGCTGTTTTTT; CDR3: CASTRSGARAGELFF
size: -; J: TRBJ2-6; D: -; V: TRBV5-4; DNA: TGTGCCAGCATGACCAGACAAAGTCGGGCCAACGTCCTGACTTTC; CDR3: CASMTRQSRANVLTF
size: -; J: TRBJ1-2; D: -; V: TRBV11-2; DNA: TGTGCCAGCAGCTTAGATCCAGCGGCAAACTATGGCTACACCTTC; CDR3: CASSLDPAANYGYTF
size: few; J: TRBJ2-2; D: -; V: TRBV19; DNA: TGTGCCAGTAGTATTCTCGGCAAGGGGGTCGACACCGGGGAGCTGTTTTTT; CDR3: CASSILGKGVDTGELFF
size: -; J: TRBJ1-4; D: -; V: TRBV2; DNA: TGTGCCAGCAGGATATTACAGGCGGTCGAAAAACTGTTTTTT; CDR3: CASRILQAVEKLFF
size: -; J: TRBJ2-1; D: -; V: TRBV2; DNA: TGTGCCAGTCGACAGGTCTCCTACAATGAGCAGTTCTTC; CDR3: CASRQVSYNEQFF
size: -; J: TRBJ2-7; D: TRBD1; V: TRBV18; DNA: TGTGCCAGCTCACCCGGGACAGGAAAGAACGAGCAGTACTTC; CDR3: CASSPGTGKNEQYF
size: -; J: TRBJ1-5; D: -; V: TRBV7-9; DNA: TGTGCCAGCAGCTTAGTGGGCTCGGGCAATCAGCCCCAGCATTTT; CDR3: CASSLVGSGNQPQHF
size: -; J: TRBJ1-3; D: -; V: TRBV19; DNA: TGTGCCAGTAGCACAGGAGACTCTGGAAACACCATATATTTT; CDR3: CASSTGDSGNTIYF
size: -; J: TRBJ1-1; D: -; V: TRBV28; DNA: TGTGCCAGCAGTTTACCTCCGTATACTGAAGCTTTCTTT; CDR3: CASSLPPYTEAFF
size: few; J: TRBJ1-3; D: -; V: TRBV18; DNA: TGTGCCAGCTCACCCCTTTCACGGGGGGGAAACACCATATATTTT; CDR3: CASSPLSRGGNTIYF
size: -; J: TRBJ1-5; D: TRBD1; V: TRBV28; DNA: TGTGCCAGCAGCTCCCCAGGGGGACATCAATCGGAACAGCCCCAGCATTTT; CDR3: CASSSPGGHQSEQPQHF
size: few; J: TRBJ2-7; D: TRBD2; V: TRBV6-1; DNA: TGTGCCAGCAGTGAAGCGCGGGAGCGCCTTGAGGGCGAGCAGTACTTC; CDR3: CASSEARERLEGEQYF
size: -; J: TRBJ2-7; D: -; V: TRBV15; DNA: TGTGCCACCAGCAGGGGTACAGAGGAGCAGTACTTC; CDR3: CATSRGTEEQYF
size: -; J: TRBJ2-2; D: -; V: TRBV28; DNA: TGTGCCAGTACTCAGGGGGGGTACGGGGAGCTGTTTTTT; CDR3: CASTQGGYGELFF
size: -; J: TRBJ2-1; D: TRBD1; V: TRBV28; DNA: TGTGCCAGCTTCACAGGGGGCTCCTACAATGAGCAGTTCTTC; CDR3: CASFTGGSYNEQFF
size: -; J: TRBJ1-2; D: -; V: TRBV4-1; DNA: TGCGCCAGCAGCCAAGATCACTTGGGGTATGGCTACACCTTC; CDR3: CASSQDHLGYGYTF
size: once; J: TRBJ2-2; D: -; V: TRBV11-2; DNA: TGTGCCAGCAGCCTTAGGATCGCTCGGGGTCACGGGGAGCTGTTTTTT; CDR3: CASSLRIARGHGELFF
size: -; J: TRBJ1-2; D: -; V: TRBV6-5; DNA: TGTGCCAGCAGTTACTCGGGAGGGGCAGAAGGGAATGGCTACACCTTC; CDR3: CASSYSGGAEGNGYTF
size: -; J: TRBJ1-1; D: -; V: TRBV6-5; DNA: TGTGCCAGCAGCCGACCGGAGTTGTACACTGAAGCTTTCTTT; CDR3: CASSRPELYTEAFF
size: -; J: TRBJ1-6; D: -; V: TRBV4-2; DNA: TGTGCCAGCAGCCAAGGGCCTTCCGCAGGGTATCGCTCACCCCTCCACTTT; CDR3: CASSQGPSAGYRSPLHF
size: -; J: TRBJ1-1; D: -; V: TRBV18; DNA: TGTGCCAGCTCACCGCGTATGGGAGTTGAAGCTTTCTTT; CDR3: CASSPRMGVEAFF
size: -; J: TRBJ2-7; D: -; V: TRBV28; DNA: TGTGCCAGCGGAACCTTACTCGAGCAGTACTTC; CDR3: CASGTLLEQYF
size: -; J: TRBJ2-1; D: -; V: TRBV7-9; DNA: TGTGCCAGCAGATTATTTCAGGAGCAGTTCTTC; CDR3: CASRLFQEQFF
size: -; J: TRBJ1-1; D: TRBD1; V: TRBV15; DNA: TGTGCCACCAGCAGCTTTACAGGGGGAGCTTTCTTT; CDR3: CATSSFTGGAFF
size: -; J: TRBJ1-2; D: -; V: TRBV28; DNA: TGTGCCAGCACCCTCGGAAATGGCTACACCTTC; CDR3: CASTLGNGYTF
size: few; J: TRBJ2-5; D: TRBD2; V: TRBV6-1; DNA: TGTGCCAGCAGTGAAGCAGGGCTAGCGGGAGATGGTGAAGAGACCCAGTACTTC; CDR3: CASSEAGLAGDGEETQYF
size: -; J: TRBJ2-5; D: -; V: TRBV30; DNA: TGTGCCTGGAGGACAGGCCCTACCCAGTACTTC; CDR3: CAWRTGPTQYF